Presented here are 21 T cell receptor beta chains from one specimen sequenced in a study of shared clonotypes between healthy human individuals. Only in-frame clones appear in the TCRdb table, and some are missing; sequencing was by immunoSEQ multiplex PCR. The data contain some 2.1 million clones, roughly 94% of them seen just once; the ten biggest clones take up 0.9% to 1.4%. CD8 cells regarded as naive lacked CD45RO, were positively chosen for CCR7, and omitted terminally differentiated effector memory CD45RA+ cells. Input material: naive CD8+ T cells sorted from blood. The receptors originated from a man younger than 35 in good health.

This chain links TRBV5-1 with TRBJ2-1; D may be TRBD2 (5 bases). Germline V gene lookup returns CDR1 SGHRS and CDR2 YFSETQ. CDR3 length equals 13 residues. Trimming shortened V by 0 bases and J by 6 bases, and 7 bases separated the two germline ends. CDR3 DNA sequence: TGCGCCAGCAGCTTGGTTCGGGGCAATGAGCAGTTCTTC. Protein: CASSLVRGNEQFF.

The J gene is TRBJ2-7, the V gene TRBV5-6; 7 nucleotides agree with TRBD2. CDR1 and CDR2 from the germline V gene are SGHDT and YYEEEE. There are 14 residues in the CDR3. Trimming took 2 bases from V and 3 from J; bases not matched to a gene: 5. The CDR3 spells CASSLGGSNYEQYF. The CDR3 nucleotides are TGTGCCAGCAGCTTAGGCGGGAGCAACTACGAGCAGTACTTC. Complete variable domain (other parts from reference TRBV5-6 and TRBJ2-7): DAGVTQSPTHLIKTRGQQVTLRCSPKSGHDTVSWYQQALGQGPQFIFQYYEEEERQRGNFPDRFSGHQFPNYSSELNVNALLLGDSALYLCASSLGGSNYEQYFGPGTRLTVT.

V is TRBV7-2 and J is TRBJ2-2; D might be TRBD1 (5 bases). Per germline, CDR1 SGHTA and CDR2 FQGNSA. The CDR3 has 15 amino acids. V dropped 1 base and J dropped 3 bases, with 9 bases sitting between them. The CDR3 protein is CASSLGDSYTGELFF. The DNA of the CDR3 is TGTGCCAGCAGCTTAGGAGACAGTTACACCGGGGAGCTGTTTTTT.

Notes on this clone: This sample also contains other DNA sequences that code for the same CDR3. The chain carries TRBV6-5 and TRBJ2-7; 9 bases match TRBD2. CDR1 is MNHEY and CDR2 is SVGAGI in the germline V gene. Losses at the gene ends were 6 bases for V and 3 bases for J; bases not matched to a gene: 9. The CDR3 runs to 15 residues. The chain's CDR3 is CASSSPREGSYEQYF. As DNA, the CDR3 is TGTGCCAGCAGCTCCCCGCGGGAGGGGAGCTACGAGCAGTACTTC.

The chain uses TRBV7-9 and TRBJ1-3; D gene uncertain. This CDR3 is built from 17 residues. The germline V gene has CDR1 SEHNR and CDR2 FQNEAQ (reference sequence). V lost 2 bases, J lost 0 bases, and 14 bases lay in between. CDR3: CASSLLVGAGSGNTIYF. The CDR3, as DNA: TGTGCCAGCAGCTTATTGGTGGGTGCGGGCTCTGGAAACACCATATATTTT.

The table lists this clone with a count of one. The chain uses TRBV6-5 and TRBJ1-1, with 12 bases that match TRBD1. CDR1 and CDR2 from the germline V gene are MNHEY and SVGAGI. Germline trimming cut 7 bases from V and 4 bases from J; bases unmatched to any gene: 7. This CDR3 contains 15 residues. The CDR3 DNA reads as TGTGCCAGCATCGCCTGGGGACAGGGGGCCACTGAAGCTTTCTTT. Residues: CASIAWGQGATEAFF.

As DNA, the CDR3 is TGTGCCAGCAGTGGACAGGGTTTAACTGAAGCTTTCTTT. Translated: CASSGQGLTEAFF. The rearrangement joins TRBV2 to TRBJ1-1; 7 nucleotides line up with TRBD1. This CDR3 is built from 13 residues. J lost 5 bases, V lost 4 bases, and 4 bases had no gene match. Germline assignment: CDR1 SNHLY and CDR2 FYNNEI.

Turning to this clone: This sample also contains other DNA sequences that code for the same CDR3. Here the CDR3 DNA reads TGTGCCAGCAGTTTAAGCGATACGCAGTATTTT. Encoded protein: CASSLSDTQYF. The chain carries TRBV9 and TRBJ2-3; unclear D gene. This CDR3 has 11 amino acids. Trimming left V 5 bases short and J 6 bases short, with 7 bases between. The germline CDR1 and CDR2 sequences are SGDLS and YYNGEE. Combining the CDR3 with reference TRBV9 and TRBJ2-3 gives the whole variable domain DSGVTQTPKHLITATGQRVTLRCSPRSGDLSVYWYQQSLDQGLQFLIQYYNGEERAKGNILERFSAQQFPDLHSELNLSSLELGDSALYFCASSLSDTQYFGPGTRLTVL.

The genes are TRBV19 and TRBJ1-2; 7 bases align to TRBD1. The CDR3 has 15 amino acids. Germline trimming cut 5 bases from V and 5 bases from J; bases unmatched to any gene: 11. Germline assignment: CDR1 LNHDA and CDR2 SQIVND (reference sequence). The CDR3 DNA sequence: TGTGCCAGTAGTCTCCGACAGGGCCCCTGGTATGGCTACACCTTC. It translates to CASSLRQGPWYGYTF.

The rearrangement uses TRBV5-4 and TRBJ2-7, with 8 bases that match TRBD1. The CDR3 sequence is 16 residues long. Germline V gene sequence: CDR1 SGHNT, CDR2 YYREEE (reference sequence). V lost 4 bases and J lost 3; bases outside the gene matches: 12. CDR3 sequence: CASSTSQGAISYEQYF. CDR3 bases: TGTGCCAGCAGCACAAGCCAGGGGGCTATTAGCTACGAGCAGTACTTC.

The chain couples TRBV28 to TRBJ1-5; D not resolved. Trimming shortened V by 7 bases and J by 3 bases, and 13 bases separated the two germline ends. Germline V gives CDR1 MDHEN, CDR2 SYDVKM. The CDR3 extends over 14 amino acids. CDR3: CASTLGTVNQPQHF. The CDR3 coding sequence is TGTGCCAGCACTCTGGGCACGGTCAATCAGCCCCAGCATTTT.

This rearrangement joins TRBV19 to TRBJ1-6; 7 bases are a match to TRBD1. Trimming removed 5 bases from V and 14 bases from J; junction bases left unmatched: 12. This CDR3 spans 14 amino acids. Germline CDR1 LNHDA, CDR2 SQIVND (reference sequence). CDR3 coding DNA: TGTGCCAGTAGTCCCGGGACAGCCTTTTACACCCTCCACTTT. As protein: CASSPGTAFYTLHF.

The chain couples TRBV2 to TRBJ2-7, with D possibly TRBD1 on 6 matching bases. CDR3 length: 14 amino acids. V gave up 4 bases and J gave up 2 bases, with 12 bases separating them. Per the germline V gene, CDR1 is SNHLY and CDR2 is FYNNEI. Here the CDR3 DNA reads TGTGCCAGCAGTGTTGCTCCAGGGGCCTACGAGCAGTACTTC. Translated, it gives CASSVAPGAYEQYF.

The chain recombines TRBV11-2 with TRBJ2-3, with 12 bases matching TRBD2. This CDR3 has 15 residues. Per germline, CDR1 SGHAT and CDR2 FQNNGV. V lost 5 bases, J lost 5 bases, and 5 bases stayed unmatched. The CDR3 DNA reads as TGTGCCAGCAGCGCTAGCGGGGGGGCGGGAGATACGCAGTATTTT. Its translation is CASSASGGAGDTQYF.

The CDR3 spells CASSDSEAAASYTDTQYF. The CDR3, as DNA: TGTGCCAGCAGTGATTCGGAGGCGGCAGCCTCCTATACAGATACGCAGTATTTT. This chain connects TRBV25-1 to TRBJ2-3, with a possible D match to TRBD2 (5 bases). Germline values: CDR1 MGHDK, CDR2 SYGVNS. The CDR3 sequence is 18 residues long. Trimming removed 3 bases at V and 3 bases at J, with 22 bases between.

The J gene is TRBJ1-2, the V gene TRBV5-6; a possible D gene is TRBD1 (5 bases). The V gene's germline CDR1 is SGHDT and CDR2 YYEEEE. This CDR3 comprises 12 residues. The V end was cut by 2 bases, the J end by 8 bases, with 10 bases between. As DNA, the CDR3 is TGTGCCAGCAGCTTCGAGGGGTGGGGCTACACCTTC. It specifies CASSFEGWGYTF. Full variable domain (missing parts from reference TRBV5-6 and TRBJ1-2): DAGVTQSPTHLIKTRGQQVTLRCSPKSGHDTVSWYQQALGQGPQFIFQYYEEEERQRGNFPDRFSGHQFPNYSSELNVNALLLGDSALYLCASSFEGWGYTFGSGTRLTVV.

The V call is TRBV7-9, the J call TRBJ2-2; 9 bases align to TRBD1. Trimming removed 5 bases from V and 7 bases from J; junction bases left unmatched: 8. The CDR3 is made up of 15 amino acids. Germline assignment: CDR1 SEHNR and CDR2 FQNEAQ (reference sequence). This CDR3 reads CASSLGTGPGGELFF. The CDR3 DNA sequence: TGTGCCAGCAGCCTAGGGACAGGGCCCGGCGGGGAGCTGTTTTTT.

The rearrangement joins TRBV27 to TRBJ2-7, with D uncertain. The ends were cut back, 6 bases at V and 2 bases at J, with 17 bases in the middle. This CDR3 is 15 amino acids long. Germline V CDR1 and CDR2: MNHEY, SMNVEV (reference sequence). This CDR3 is CASSPSIGYPYEQYF. Written as DNA, the CDR3 is TGTGCCAGCAGCCCTTCCATAGGGTACCCCTACGAGCAGTACTTC.

The chain is built from TRBV10-3 and TRBJ2-7, with 10 bases matching TRBD2. The CDR3 loop spans 14 amino acids. V lost 2 bases to trimming and J lost 4 bases; unmatched junction nucleotides: 2. Germline loops: CDR1 ENHRY, CDR2 SYGVKD. Written as DNA, the CDR3 is TGTGCCATCAGTGAGGGACTAGCGGTATACGAGCAGTACTTC. Protein product: CAISEGLAVYEQYF.

V usage is TRBV27 and J usage is TRBJ2-1; possible D gene TRBD1, 6 bases. V was trimmed by 2 bases and J by 0 bases, leaving 11 bases between them. Germline values: CDR1 MNHEY, CDR2 SMNVEV (reference sequence). CDR3 length: 16 amino acids. CDR3 in amino acids: CASSLMGAPSYNEQFF. CDR3 sequence (DNA): TGTGCCAGCAGTTTAATGGGGGCCCCCTCCTACAATGAGCAGTTCTTC.

This chain joins TRBV10-3 and TRBJ2-1; TRBD2 aligns across 15 bases. Losses at the gene ends were 4 bases for V and 2 bases for J; bases not matched to a gene: 0. Germline-derived CDR1 and CDR2 are ENHRY and SYGVKD. The CDR3 loop spans 16 amino acids. The CDR3 DNA sequence: TGTGCCATCAGTGGGACTAGCGGGGGGGCCTACAATGAGCAGTTCTTC. Amino acids: CAISGTSGGAYNEQFF.